A single sample is the source of the 24 T cell receptor beta chains below, sequenced in a study of blood T cells in healthy people across ages. Using a J-beta primer mix together with a sample-barcoded 5' primer, a second PCR was run for about 6 to 11 cycles. TCRdb processed the 5' RACE reads anew with MiXCR; each CDR3 protein has one entry. Of approximately 1.5 million distinct CDR3 sequences in the sample, roughly 32% are singletons; the top ten hold about 11%. The source material was blood. The receptors come from a woman aged 25 to 45 in good health.

This clonotype was detected a few times. This chain links TRBV7-9 with TRBJ2-3, with D maybe TRBD2 (5 bases). From germline, CDR1 is SEHNR and CDR2 FQNEAQ (reference sequence). V was cut by 11 bases and J by 0 bases, with 18 bases left in between. The CDR3 runs to 15 residues. This CDR3 reads CAGGRDLGSTDTQYF. CDR3 bases: TGTGCCGGCGGCCGGGATCTCGGCAGCACAGATACGCAGTATTTT.

The chain couples TRBV7-8 to TRBJ2-6; the D gene is possibly TRBD1 (5 bases). Trimming shortened V by 3 bases and J by 3 bases, and 12 bases separated the two germline ends. The CDR3 extends over 16 amino acids. Germline V gene sequence: CDR1 SGHVS, CDR2 FQNEAQ. The CDR3 loop is CASSFPGRGGANVLTF. The CDR3 bases are TGTGCCAGCAGCTTCCCAGGGCGAGGTGGGGCCAACGTCCTGACTTTC.

The chain uses TRBV3-1 and TRBJ1-6; D uncertain. CDR1 LGHDT and CDR2 YNNKEL come from the germline V gene (reference sequence). The CDR3 sequence is 15 residues long. V lost 3 bases, J lost 6 bases, and 12 bases lay in between. CDR3 protein: CASSQLVRGNSPLHF. For the CDR3, the DNA is TGTGCCAGCAGCCAGTTGGTGCGGGGTAATTCACCCCTCCACTTT.

This clonotype was counted a few times. The gene calls are TRBV10-3 and TRBJ2-5; D assignment may be TRBD1 or TRBD2 (5 bases each). Germline values: CDR1 ENHRY, CDR2 SYGVKD. V was shortened by 3 bases and J by 5 bases, with 13 bases between the two germline ends. The CDR3 totals 14 residues. CDR3 loop: CAISDRDGRETQYF. Written as DNA, the CDR3 is TGTGCCATCAGTGACAGGGACGGCAGGGAGACCCAGTACTTC.

V and J are TRBV7-3 and TRBJ2-1; D possibly corresponds to TRBD2 (7 bases). Germline CDR1 reads SGHTA; CDR2 reads FQGTGA. The V gene lost 1 base and the J gene lost 6 bases, with 13 bases spanning the gap. The CDR3 is made up of 15 amino acids. The DNA of the CDR3 is TGTGCCAGCAGCTTAATGGGGGGGCTTATCAATGAGCAGTTCTTC. Translated: CASSLMGGLINEQFF.

This clonotype came up a few times. The genes are TRBV20-1 and TRBJ2-1, with TRBD2 identical over 14 bases. With 7 bases clipped from V and 9 bases from J, the junction kept 14 bases outside the gene matches. This CDR3 comprises 16 residues. Germline V lookup: CDR1 DFQATT, CDR2 SNEGSKA (reference sequence). CDR3 region: CSVTTSGRARWGEQFF. CDR3 DNA sequence: TGCAGTGTCACGACTAGCGGGAGGGCCAGATGGGGTGAGCAGTTCTTC.

The chain joins TRBV5-5 to TRBJ2-5; D possibly matches TRBD1 or TRBD2 (5 bases each). This CDR3 contains 13 residues. From germline, CDR1 is SGHKS and CDR2 YYEKEE (reference sequence). The germline V and J ends were trimmed by 4 bases and 3 bases, with 10 bases remaining between them. The CDR3, as DNA: TGTGCCAGCAGCCGGGTGGGGGAAGAGACCCAGTACTTC. Protein sequence: CASSRVGEETQYF.

This clonotype showed up just a few times. The chain employs TRBV20-1 and TRBJ2-6; D is unresolved. Germline V CDR1 and CDR2: DFQATT, SNEGSKA (reference sequence). This CDR3 spans 14 amino acids. The V end was cut by 2 bases, the J end by 1 base, with 6 bases between. CDR3 region: CSARSVSGANVLTF. In nucleotides, the CDR3 is TGCAGTGCTAGATCTGTATCTGGGGCCAACGTCCTGACTTTC.

In this sample, this clonotype turned up many times. V usage is TRBV19 and J usage is TRBJ2-1, with TRBD2 matching over 11 bases. The junction had 9 bases not matched to a gene; V was cut back by 5 bases and J by 0 bases. The CDR3 totals 18 residues. The germline V gene encodes CDR1 LNHDA and CDR2 SQIVND (reference sequence). CDR3 bases: TGTGCCAGTAGTCTCCGCGGGACTAGCGGCAACTCCTACAATGAGCAGTTCTTC. Amino acid sequence: CASSLRGTSGNSYNEQFF.

The chain links TRBV20-1 to TRBJ2-3, with unresolved D. This CDR3 contains 15 residues. V lost 0 bases and J 2 bases, leaving 12 bases between the germline ends. CDR1 is DFQATT and CDR2 is SNEGSKA in the germline V gene (reference sequence). CDR3 amino acids: CSAREARWYTDTQYF. The CDR3 coding sequence is TGCAGTGCTAGAGAGGCCAGGTGGTACACAGATACGCAGTATTTT.

This clonotype has only a few counts. The CDR3 is CSAQISDTQYF. CDR3 nucleotide sequence: TGCAGTGCACAGATTTCGGATACGCAGTATTTT. The V and J genes are TRBV20-1 and TRBJ2-3, with D hard to call. CDR1 and CDR2 (germline): DFQATT, SNEGSKA (reference sequence). This CDR3 has 11 residues. Trimming cost V 6 bases and J 6 bases, with 10 bases left between them.

The chain couples TRBV4-2 to TRBJ2-5; 8 bases match TRBD2. The CDR3 is made up of 17 amino acids. Germline CDR1 reads LGHNA; CDR2 reads YNFKEQ. The trim removed 4 bases at V and 1 base at J, leaving 11 bases unmatched. Here the CDR3 DNA reads TGTGCCAGCAGCCTCAAGAATGGCGGGGGGCCCCAAGAGACCCAGTACTTC. This codes for CASSLKNGGGPQETQYF.

The rearrangement uses TRBV7-9 and TRBJ1-4; TRBD1 matches at 10 bases. Germline CDR1 is SEHNR and CDR2 is FQNEAQ (reference sequence). V was pared by 1 base and J by 11 bases, with 7 bases of the junction left unmatched. The CDR3 loop spans 15 amino acids. Here the CDR3 reads CASSLVPDRGGKLFF. CDR3 nucleotide sequence: TGTGCCAGCAGCTTAGTACCGGACAGGGGGGGGAAACTGTTTTTT.

CDR3 region: CASSFLPQGWDGYTF. CDR3 nucleotides: TGTGCCAGCAGTTTCTTGCCACAGGGCTGGGATGGCTACACCTTC. The chain recombines TRBV27 with TRBJ1-2; TRBD1 might be the D (6 bases). The germline V and J ends were trimmed by 3 bases and 6 bases, with 17 bases remaining between them. CDR1 and CDR2 (germline): MNHEY, SMNVEV (reference sequence). This CDR3 has 15 amino acids.

The V and J genes are TRBV2 and TRBJ2-1; TRBD2 agrees at 14 bases. V was pared by 7 bases and J by 6 bases, with 8 bases of the junction left unmatched. Germline CDR1 is SNHLY and CDR2 is FYNNEI. The CDR3 covers 16 residues. CDR3 region: CASKVRGTSGGNEQFF. Written as DNA, the CDR3 is TGTGCCAGCAAAGTACGTGGGACTAGCGGGGGCAATGAGCAGTTCTTC. The full variable domain, rest sourced from reference TRBV2 and TRBJ2-1, is EPEVTQTPSHQVTQMGQEVILRCVPISNHLYFYWYRQILGQKVEFLVSFYNNEISEKSEIFDDQFSVERPDGSNFTLKIRSTKLEDSAMYFCASKVRGTSGGNEQFFGPGTRLTVL.

This clonotype occurred many times. At one of its ends the junction is not consistent with the germline gene, which may arise from a read error. The genes are TRBV5-1 and TRBJ2-3; a possible D gene is TRBD1 (6 bases). CDR1 and CDR2 from the germline V gene are SGHRS and YFSETQ. This CDR3 spans 14 amino acids. CDR3 loop: CASSLGGVTDTQYF. The CDR3 DNA follows: TGTGCCAGCAGTTTAGGGGGAGTCACAGATACGCAGTATTTT.

This clonotype has just a few counts. The chain is built from TRBV6-1 and TRBJ2-7; 9 bases are shared with TRBD2. CDR1 is MNHNS and CDR2 is SASEGT in the germline V gene. This CDR3 has 18 amino acids. The junction had 14 bases not matched to a gene; V was cut back by 4 bases and J by 1 base. CDR3 bases: TGTGCCAGCAGTGGCACAAGACTAGCGGCAACCCGGTCCTACGAGCAGTACTTC. The encoded protein is CASSGTRLAATRSYEQYF.

J is TRBJ1-2 and V is TRBV7-2; D remains ambiguous. Trimming left V 5 bases short and J 2 bases short, with 12 bases between. The germline V gene has CDR1 SGHTA and CDR2 FQGNSA. CDR3 size: 14 residues. The CDR3 protein is CASSLYPINYGYTF. DNA of the CDR3: TGTGCCAGCAGCCTCTACCCAATCAACTATGGCTACACCTTC.

This clonotype was detected only a few times. The chain employs TRBV3-1 and TRBJ1-2; D possibly corresponds to TRBD1 (6 bases). This CDR3 contains 14 residues. Trimming pared 3 bases from V and 7 bases from J, leaving 15 bases between. Per germline, CDR1 LGHDT and CDR2 YNNKEL (reference sequence). The CDR3 sequence: CASSQGSGAGGYTF. For the CDR3, the DNA is TGTGCCAGCAGCCAGGGGTCGGGGGCCGGTGGCTACACCTTC. The variable domain in full, completed from reference TRBV3-1 and TRBJ1-2, reads DTAVSQTPKYLVTQMGNDKSIKCEQNLGHDTMYWYKQDSKKFLKIMFSYNNKELIINETVPNRFSPKSPDKAHLNLHINSLELGDSAVYFCASSQGSGAGGYTFGSGTRLTVV.

This sequence joins TRBV9 and TRBJ2-7; perhaps D is TRBD1 or TRBD2 (6 bases each). V was shortened by 3 bases and J by 2 bases, with 24 bases between the two germline ends. CDR3 length: 18 amino acids. Germline-derived CDR1 and CDR2 are SGDLS and YYNGEE. Written as DNA, the CDR3 is TGTGCCAGCAGCGACCACCTCGGAGGGACAAAAGGGGCCTACGAGCAGTACTTC. Translation: CASSDHLGGTKGAYEQYF.

The chain recombines TRBV12-3 or TRBV12-4 with TRBJ2-1; D unclear. There are 15 residues in the CDR3. V lost 1 base to trimming and J lost 4 bases, with 11 bases between them. The CDR3 bases are TGTGCCAGCAGTTTAGATGGAGTGGGGTACAATGAGCAGTTCTTC. It yields the protein CASSLDGVGYNEQFF.

This chain joins TRBV10-2 and TRBJ2-3; 9 bases match TRBD2. The CDR3 spans 16 residues. V gave up 3 bases and J gave up 2 bases; unmatched junction bases: 6. Germline CDR1 and CDR2: WSHSY and SAAADI. The CDR3 DNA follows: TGCGCCAGCAGTGATGGGCTAGCGGGATACACAGATACGCAGTATTTT. It translates to CASSDGLAGYTDTQYF.

The J gene is TRBJ2-1, the V gene TRBV13, with 7 bases aligning to TRBD2. This CDR3 spans 15 amino acids. CDR1 is PRHDT, CDR2 FYEKMQ, per germline (reference sequence). Trimming cost V 0 bases and J 6 bases; bases outside gene matches: 5. This CDR3 is CASSLGGGSGNEQFF. As DNA, the CDR3 is TGTGCCAGCAGCTTAGGCGGCGGGAGTGGCAATGAGCAGTTCTTC. Full variable domain (outside the CDR3, taken from reference TRBV13 and TRBJ2-1): AAGVIQSPRHLIKEKRETATLKCYPIPRHDTVYWYQQGPGQDPQFLISFYEKMQSDKGSIPDRFSAQQFSDYHSELNMSSLELGDSALYFCASSLGGGSGNEQFFGPGTRLTVL.

The rearrangement joins TRBV12-3 or TRBV12-4 to TRBJ2-2, with D uncertain. Trimming took 6 bases from V and 6 from J, leaving 23 bases between them. This CDR3 comprises 17 residues. The CDR3: CASSYLPVGVMAGELFF. In DNA form, the CDR3 reads TGTGCCAGCAGCTACCTCCCAGTGGGTGTAATGGCCGGGGAGCTGTTTTTT.